What follows is one T cell receptor beta chain and its context. Its antigen is currently unknown. The sample belongs to a study of shared clonotypes between healthy human individuals. CDR1 and CDR2 from the germline V gene are MGHRA and YSYEKL. This CDR3 is built from 17 residues. Trimming pared 4 bases from V and 1 base from J, leaving 16 bases between. Here immunoSEQ multiplex PCR was the method, and the copy in TCRdb shows in-frame clones only, minus some. The sample yields some 510,000 clones, roughly 78% seen once. General study points: Represented diversity (both genetic and exposure-history) was limited by the small number of donors.

The source is a woman in her forties in good health. Some clones in this sample may be carry-over from other donors' samples. The sample was PBMCs. This chain uses TRBV4-1 with TRBJ2-2; D uncertain. CDR3 nucleotide sequence: TGCGCCAGCAGCCGCATAGACATGGGATTGAACACCGGGGAGCTGTTTTTT. It is translated as CASSRIDMGLNTGELFF.